What follows are 6 T cell receptor beta chains derived from one specimen sequenced in a study of beta chain features in type 1 diabetes (dated by TCRdb to 2016 to 2019). Summary of the overall study and its limitations: A moderate but significant shortening of TCRB CDR3 length was observed in type 1 diabetes patients in all four CD4+ subsets.

Their specific antigens are unknown. The protocol used for the library was the immunoSEQ multiplex PCR assay. The entire isolated RNA was reverse transcribed using the High Capacity cDNA Reverse Transcription Kit, and thus expressed TCRB transcripts were sequenced. The table comes from immuneACCESS by way of TCRdb, which keeps in-frame sequences with V and J called. Part of the clones is missing from these tables; in studies checked, under half for an unresolved V gene and the rest for unknown reasons. For this sample there are about 150,000 clones; roughly 9% appear just once. The top ten clonotypes cover approximately 0.7% of the sample. Sequencing was carried out using central memory CD4+ T cells from blood. These TCRs come from a woman in her 30s with type 1 diabetes.

V is TRBV19 and J is TRBJ2-7; possible D gene TRBD1, 5 bases. This CDR3 contains 14 residues. Germline CDR1 reads LNHDA; CDR2 reads SQIVND (reference sequence). Trimming pared 7 bases from V and 3 bases from J, leaving 16 bases between. The CDR3 spells CASKGVQGGYEQYF. DNA of the CDR3: TGTGCCAGTAAAGGTGTCCAGGGTGGCTACGAGCAGTACTTC.

The chain couples TRBV5-1 to TRBJ1-4; the D gene is possibly TRBD1 (5 bases). Germline V gene lookup returns CDR1 SGHRS and CDR2 YFSETQ. V lost 4 bases, J lost 8 bases, and 12 bases lay in between. This CDR3 comprises 13 residues. This CDR3 reads CASSGTEGEKLFF. CDR3 coding DNA: TGCGCCAGCAGCGGGACGGAGGGGGAAAAACTGTTTTTT.

This clone was seen repeatedly, ten times or more. The chain has TRBV4-1 and TRBJ2-4; D unclear. V shed 4 bases and J shed 3 bases, with 10 bases lying between them. Germline CDR1 MGHRA, CDR2 YSYEKL. CDR3 length equals 14 residues. CDR3 residues: CASSLLSGKNIQYF. For the CDR3, the DNA is TGCGCCAGCAGCCTCCTGTCCGGCAAAAACATTCAGTACTTC.

The chain is built from TRBV18 and TRBJ2-3; a weak D match, TRBD1 (5 bases). Germline V CDR1 and CDR2: KGHSH, LQKENI. The CDR3 is 15 amino acids. V dropped 3 bases and J dropped 0 bases, with 10 bases sitting between them. This chain's CDR3 is CASSPFGASTDTQYF. CDR3 coding DNA: TGTGCCAGCTCACCCTTTGGGGCTAGCACAGATACGCAGTATTTT.

This clone has only a few counts. V is TRBV18 and J is TRBJ2-5; 10 bases match TRBD2. The germline V gene encodes CDR1 KGHSH and CDR2 LQKENI. J was trimmed by 4 bases and V by 3 bases; bases with no gene match: 5. CDR3 size: 15 residues. As DNA, the CDR3 is TGTGCCAGCTCACCCTCTAGCGGGAGTAGAGAGACCCAGTACTTC. Translation: CASSPSSGSRETQYF.

V usage is TRBV5-4 and J usage is TRBJ2-7; 10 bases are shared with TRBD1. CDR3 length equals 14 residues. Per the germline V gene, CDR1 is SGHNT and CDR2 is YYREEE (reference sequence). V shed 4 bases, J shed 6 bases, and the junction held 7 bases outside the gene matches. CDR3 residues: CASSQTGGKGEQYF. CDR3 in DNA: TGTGCCAGCAGCCAGACAGGGGGCAAGGGCGAGCAGTACTTC.